The 27 T cell receptor beta chains presented below share a single source sample, sequenced in a study of shared T cell receptors in the human thymus. Measured with immunoSEQ multiplex PCR; TCRdb has only the in-frame clones, and not every one. The table lists over 65,000 clones, roughly 96% of them singletons, with less than 0.04% in the top ten. The sequencing sample was made of thymocytes. These receptors all come from a human donor.

The V call is TRBV2, the J call TRBJ2-7; weak D call: TRBD2 (7 bases). The germline V gene encodes CDR1 SNHLY and CDR2 FYNNEI. V dropped 4 bases and J dropped 2 bases, with 18 bases sitting between them. This CDR3 spans 16 amino acids. The CDR3 is CASSGGGWLRTYEQYF. The CDR3 DNA reads TGTGCCAGCAGTGGGGGGGGCTGGTTGAGAACCTACGAGCAGTACTTC.

The chain couples TRBV5-1 to TRBJ1-1; the D gene is possibly TRBD1 (5 bases). The CDR3 totals 14 residues. Germline loops: CDR1 SGHRS, CDR2 YFSETQ. The germline V and J ends were trimmed by 4 bases and 2 bases, with 12 bases remaining between them. CDR3 sequence reads: CASSAQGPNTEAFF. Here the CDR3 DNA reads TGCGCCAGCAGCGCCCAGGGACCCAACACTGAAGCTTTCTTT.

This chain links TRBV7-2 with TRBJ2-7; 15 bases agree with TRBD2. The CDR3 contains 15 residues. Per the germline V gene, CDR1 is SGHTA and CDR2 is FQGNSA. J gave up 5 bases and V 5 bases, and 4 bases lay outside the gene matches. For the CDR3, the DNA is TGTGCCAGCAGCGCGGGACTAGCGGGGGGTAACGAGCAGTACTTC. Protein product: CASSAGLAGGNEQYF.

The rearrangement links TRBV29-1 to TRBJ1-1; maybe TRBD1 (5 bases). The V gene's germline CDR1 is SQVTM and CDR2 ANQGSEA. V was shortened by 7 bases and J by 6 bases, with 12 bases between the two germline ends. The CDR3 has 11 residues. This CDR3 reads CSAPGGAEAFF. CDR3 bases: TGCAGCGCTCCCGGGGGGGCTGAAGCTTTCTTT.

The chain uses TRBV7-9 and TRBJ2-3; TRBD2 agrees at 8 bases. Looked up from germline, CDR1 is SEHNR and CDR2 is FQNEAQ (reference sequence). V lost 2 bases to trimming and J lost 2 bases; unmatched junction nucleotides: 6. This CDR3 spans 16 amino acids. The CDR3 DNA sequence: TGTGCCAGCAGCTTAACTCTGCGGGGGGTCACAGATACGCAGTATTTT. This codes for CASSLTLRGVTDTQYF.

The V gene is TRBV29-1, the J gene TRBJ2-5, with 9 nucleotides matching TRBD2. Trimming took 4 bases from V and 5 from J; bases not matched to a gene: 11. The CDR3 extends over 15 amino acids. Germline V gene lookup returns CDR1 SQVTM and CDR2 ANQGSEA. In nucleotides, the CDR3 is TGCAGCGTTGTAGTAGCGGGGGTCCTACGGGAGACCCAGTACTTC. It yields the protein CSVVVAGVLRETQYF. Looking up the rest from reference TRBV29-1 and TRBJ2-5 gives the full variable domain: SAVISQKPSRDICQRGTSLTIQCQVDSQVTMMFWYRQQPGQSLTLIATANQGSEATYESGFVIDKFPISRPNLTFSTLTVSNMSPEDSSIYLCSVVVAGVLRETQYFGPGTRLLVL.

CDR3 amino acids: CASTCPGQGNRGANTEAFF. In DNA, the CDR3 is TGTGCCAGCACCTGTCCGGGACAGGGTAACAGAGGGGCCAACACTGAAGCTTTCTTT. V is TRBV7-9 and J is TRBJ1-1; 9 bases match TRBD1. The CDR3 runs 19 residues. The germline gives CDR1 SEHNR, CDR2 FQNEAQ (reference sequence). With 7 bases clipped from V and 2 bases from J, the junction kept 20 bases outside the gene matches.

This rearrangement joins TRBV7-3 to TRBJ2-4; D remains unclear. Germline CDR1 SGHTA, CDR2 FQGTGA. V shed 5 bases and J shed 4 bases, with 9 bases lying between them. This CDR3 region has 13 residues. The DNA of the CDR3 is TGTGCCAGCAGCCTAGGCCCTAAAAACATTCAGTACTTC. Amino acid sequence: CASSLGPKNIQYF.

The genes are TRBV4-1 and TRBJ2-2, with TRBD2 matching 13 bases. CDR3 length: 19 amino acids. Germline CDR1 is MGHRA and CDR2 is YSYEKL. Germline trimming cut 3 bases from V and 0 bases from J; bases unmatched to any gene: 7. CDR3 in DNA: TGCGCCAGCAGCCATGGCAGACTAGCGGGGGGCGCGAACACCGGGGAGCTGTTTTTT. Protein: CASSHGRLAGGANTGELFF.

This chain uses TRBV29-1 with TRBJ2-7; either TRBD1 or TRBD2 may fit D (6 bases each). V dropped 6 bases and J dropped 0 bases, with 9 bases sitting between them. In germline, CDR1 is SQVTM, CDR2 ANQGSEA. The CDR3 runs 12 residues. The CDR3 spells CSVGGYSYEQYF. The CDR3 DNA is TGCAGCGTCGGGGGCTACTCCTACGAGCAGTACTTC.

The chain carries TRBV18 and TRBJ2-7; D gene uncertain. The CDR3 totals 14 residues. V was clipped by 2 bases and J by 0 bases, with 8 bases between them. Germline V lookup: CDR1 KGHSH, CDR2 LQKENI. Here the CDR3 reads CASSPEPLSYEQYF. The CDR3 DNA is TGTGCCAGCTCACCAGAGCCTCTCTCCTACGAGCAGTACTTC.

The chain recombines TRBV14 with TRBJ1-6; D is uncertain. The germline V gene has CDR1 SGHDN and CDR2 FVKESK. The V gene lost 4 bases and the J gene lost 9 bases, with 16 bases spanning the gap. CDR3 size: 15 residues. In DNA form, the CDR3 reads TGTGCCAGCAGCCTTCGGGAGTTACGAGGTTCACCCCTCCACTTT. It yields the protein CASSLRELRGSPLHF.

The V call is TRBV19, the J call TRBJ1-1; D unclear. There are 11 residues in the CDR3. Trimming took 7 bases from V and 1 from J, leaving 4 bases between them. Germline V gene lookup returns CDR1 LNHDA and CDR2 SQIVND (reference sequence). The CDR3 loop reads CASTQNTEAFF. CDR3 nucleotide sequence: TGTGCCAGTACACAGAACACTGAAGCTTTCTTT.

The rearrangement links TRBV4-2 to TRBJ2-3; 8 nucleotides agree with TRBD2. After removal of 5 bases from V and 0 bases from J, the junction contained 10 bases not matched to a gene. Germline assignment: CDR1 LGHNA and CDR2 YNFKEQ. This CDR3 is 17 amino acids long. CDR3 sequence reads: CASSLGVAGTSTDTQYF. CDR3 bases: TGTGCCAGCAGCTTGGGGGTAGCGGGGACTAGCACAGATACGCAGTATTTT.

V usage is TRBV4-3 and J usage is TRBJ2-2; TRBD1 matches 11 bases. Looked up from germline, CDR1 is LGHNA and CDR2 is YSLEER. The CDR3 is made up of 20 amino acids. Trimming removed 4 bases from V and 4 bases from J; junction bases left unmatched: 17. The CDR3: CASSPPFDLGQGAVTGELFF. The CDR3 DNA is TGCGCCAGCAGCCCCCCCTTCGACTTAGGACAGGGGGCGGTCACCGGGGAGCTGTTTTTT.

The chain uses TRBV4-2 and TRBJ2-7; D is unresolved. This CDR3 region has 19 residues. CDR1 and CDR2 from the germline V gene are LGHNA and YNFKEQ. With 4 bases removed from V and 1 base from J, the gap between germline ends came to 26 bases. The DNA for the CDR3 is TGTGCCAGCAGCCCTCATCTGATTGAAGGGATATCTGGATCCTACGAGCAGTACTTC. It translates to CASSPHLIEGISGSYEQYF.

The V gene is TRBV21-1, the J gene TRBJ1-6; the tabulated D call, TRBD1, remains unverified against the DNA. TRBV21-1 is deemed a pseudogene. The CDR3 runs 17 residues. The CDR3 sequence: CASRLDSLIPANSPLHF. DNA of the CDR3: TGTGCCAGCAGGTTAGACAGCCTGATCCCCGCCAATTCACCCCTCCACTTT.

The chain has TRBV4-3 and TRBJ2-5; D may be TRBD1 (5 bases). The CDR3 loop spans 18 amino acids. Looked up from germline, CDR1 is LGHNA and CDR2 is YSLEER. The V end was cut by 3 bases, the J end by 2 bases, with 22 bases between. This chain's CDR3 is CASSHAPTVNRRQETQYF. The DNA for the CDR3 is TGCGCCAGCAGCCATGCCCCGACAGTCAACCGTCGGCAAGAGACCCAGTACTTC.

The chain combines TRBV29-1 with TRBJ1-2; 7 nucleotides agree with TRBD1. This CDR3 contains 15 residues. With 0 bases clipped from V and 1 base from J, the junction kept 5 bases outside the gene matches. CDR1 is SQVTM, CDR2 ANQGSEA, per germline. Here the CDR3 reads CSVEDRRDSNYGYTF. CDR3 bases: TGCAGCGTTGAAGACCGGAGGGACAGTAACTATGGCTACACCTTC. Looking up the rest from reference TRBV29-1 and TRBJ1-2 gives the full variable domain: SAVISQKPSRDICQRGTSLTIQCQVDSQVTMMFWYRQQPGQSLTLIATANQGSEATYESGFVIDKFPISRPNLTFSTLTVSNMSPEDSSIYLCSVEDRRDSNYGYTFGSGTRLTVV.

This clone appeared a single time. This chain joins TRBV6-1 and TRBJ1-2, with D perhaps TRBD1 (5 bases). Germline values: CDR1 MNHNS, CDR2 SASEGT. With 5 bases removed from V and 2 bases from J, the gap between germline ends came to 15 bases. The CDR3 is 15 amino acids. The DNA for the CDR3 is TGTGCCAGCAGTACTCGGGGGGAATTCAACTATGGCTACACCTTC. It translates to CASSTRGEFNYGYTF.

This chain joins TRBV4-3 and TRBJ2-5, with 7 bases aligning to TRBD2. Trimming at V came to 4 bases and at J to 3 bases, leaving 8 bases not matched to a gene. This CDR3 spans 15 amino acids. CDR1 and CDR2 from the germline V gene are LGHNA and YSLEER. CDR3: CASSLQPGLKETQYF. The CDR3 coding sequence is TGCGCCAGCAGCCTCCAACCGGGACTAAAAGAGACCCAGTACTTC.

This chain joins TRBV9 and TRBJ1-2; 8 positions agree with TRBD1. Unmatched junction bases numbered 3, after V lost 3 bases and J lost 2 bases. The germline V gene encodes CDR1 SGDLS and CDR2 YYNGEE. This CDR3 region has 14 residues. The CDR3 loop reads CASSGQGPNYGYTF. The CDR3 DNA reads as TGTGCCAGCAGCGGACAGGGGCCCAACTATGGCTACACCTTC.

This clone occurred once. The gene calls are TRBV20-1 and TRBJ1-1; D is ambiguous. The germline V gene has CDR1 DFQATT and CDR2 SNEGSKA (reference sequence). Trimming removed 3 bases from V and 6 bases from J, with 2 bases in between. The CDR3 contains 9 residues. The CDR3 here is CSASAEAFF. CDR3 in DNA: TGCAGTGCTAGTGCTGAAGCTTTCTTT.

The gene calls are TRBV7-6 and TRBJ2-3; possible D gene TRBD1, 6 bases. V gave up 1 base and J gave up 1 base, with 9 bases separating them. Germline V lookup: CDR1 SGHVS, CDR2 FNYEAQ. The CDR3 consists of 15 residues. The CDR3 reads CASSLVSGGTDTQYF. The CDR3, as DNA: TGTGCCAGCAGCTTAGTGTCAGGGGGCACAGATACGCAGTATTTT.

This chain joins TRBV10-3 and TRBJ1-1; D is unresolved. Trimming took 2 bases from V and 0 from J, leaving 19 bases between them. CDR1 is ENHRY and CDR2 is SYGVKD in the germline V gene. The CDR3 is made up of 18 amino acids. CDR3 sequence: CAISESPLHDLVNTEAFF. CDR3 nucleotides: TGTGCCATCAGTGAGAGTCCTCTCCATGACCTGGTGAACACTGAAGCTTTCTTT.

The V gene is TRBV27, the J gene TRBJ1-6; D gene ambiguous. Germline V lookup: CDR1 MNHEY, CDR2 SMNVEV (reference sequence). Trimming took off 5 bases at V and 7 bases at J, with 6 bases between the two ends. This CDR3 has 12 residues. The CDR3 nucleotides are TGTGCCAGCAGTCGAGCAAATTCACCCCTCCACTTT. This codes for CASSRANSPLHF.

CDR3 region: CASSRGFSANEKLFF. DNA for the CDR3: TGTGCCAGCAGCCGAGGGTTTTCCGCTAATGAAAAACTGTTTTTT. The J gene is TRBJ1-4, the V gene TRBV6-1, with D unresolved. This CDR3 is 15 amino acids long. V shed 6 bases and J shed 3 bases, with 14 bases lying between them. Germline values: CDR1 MNHNS, CDR2 SASEGT.